Given below is one T cell receptor beta chain in context. The sample originates from a study of ipilimumab plus nivolumab after autologous stem cell transplantation. Study context: Typical patient got 5 ipilimumab doses and seven to nine nivolumab doses (median). DLBCL patients had primary refractory or relapsed disease.

Profiling relied on immunoSEQ multiplex PCR, and the TCRdb table lists in-frame clones only, not all of them. The profile shows 15,000 or so clones, about 81% of them singletons. Ipilimumab, 1 mg/kg, started 14 to 28 days after autologous transplant. Per the germline V gene, CDR1 is SGDLS and CDR2 is YYNGEE. This CDR3 spans 14 amino acids. The germline V and J ends were trimmed by 4 bases and 6 bases, with 14 bases remaining between them. The receptor was isolated from a male donor with diffuse large B-cell lymphoma. The source material was PBMCs, sampled in a trial of ipilimumab plus nivolumab as post-transplant consolidation. The rearrangement uses TRBV9 and TRBJ1-5; D unresolved. The CDR3 DNA reads as TGTGCCAGCAGCTTGGACCTGAGCGGTCAGCCCCAGCATTTT. Translated: CASSLDLSGQPQHF.